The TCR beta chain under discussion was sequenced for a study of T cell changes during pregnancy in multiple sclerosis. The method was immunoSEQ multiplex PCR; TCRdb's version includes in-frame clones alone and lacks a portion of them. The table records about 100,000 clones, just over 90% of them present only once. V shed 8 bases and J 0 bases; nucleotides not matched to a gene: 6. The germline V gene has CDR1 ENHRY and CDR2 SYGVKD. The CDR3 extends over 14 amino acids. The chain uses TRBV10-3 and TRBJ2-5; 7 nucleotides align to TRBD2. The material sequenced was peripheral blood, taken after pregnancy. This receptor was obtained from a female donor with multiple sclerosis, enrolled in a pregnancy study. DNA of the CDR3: TGTGCCATCGGAGGACTAGGGAACCAAGAGACCCAGTACTTC. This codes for CAIGGLGNQETQYF.